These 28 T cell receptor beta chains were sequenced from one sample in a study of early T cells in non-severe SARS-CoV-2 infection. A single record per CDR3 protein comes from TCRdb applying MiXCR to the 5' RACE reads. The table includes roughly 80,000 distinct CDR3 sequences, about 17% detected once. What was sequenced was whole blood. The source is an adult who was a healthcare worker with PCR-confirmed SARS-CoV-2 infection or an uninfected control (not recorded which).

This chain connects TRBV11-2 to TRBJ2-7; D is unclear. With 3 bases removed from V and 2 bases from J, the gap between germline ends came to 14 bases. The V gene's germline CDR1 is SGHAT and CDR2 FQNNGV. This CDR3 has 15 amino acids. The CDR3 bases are TGTGCCAGCAGCTTCAAGGCGACAAATACCTACGAGCAGTACTTC. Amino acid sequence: CASSFKATNTYEQYF.

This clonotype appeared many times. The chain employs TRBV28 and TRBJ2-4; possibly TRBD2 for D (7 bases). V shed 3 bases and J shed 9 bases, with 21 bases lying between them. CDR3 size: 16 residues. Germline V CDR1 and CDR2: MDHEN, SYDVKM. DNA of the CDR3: TGTGCCAGCAGTTTTTCGGGCAGGGGAGGGCTCGGCATTCAGTACTTC. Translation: CASSFSGRGGLGIQYF.

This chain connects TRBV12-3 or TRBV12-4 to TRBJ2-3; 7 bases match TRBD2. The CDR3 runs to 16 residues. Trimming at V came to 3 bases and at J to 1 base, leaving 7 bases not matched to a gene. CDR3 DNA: TGTGCCAGCAGTTTCCCAACTCGGGGGGGCACAGATACGCAGTATTTT. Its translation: CASSFPTRGGTDTQYF.

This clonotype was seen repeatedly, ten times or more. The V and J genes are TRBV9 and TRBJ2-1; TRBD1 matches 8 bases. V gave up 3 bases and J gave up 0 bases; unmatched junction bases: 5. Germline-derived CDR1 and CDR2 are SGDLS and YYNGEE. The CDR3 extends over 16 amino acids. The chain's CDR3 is CASSGQGQVSYNEQFF. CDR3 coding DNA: TGTGCCAGCAGCGGACAGGGACAGGTCTCCTACAATGAGCAGTTCTTC.

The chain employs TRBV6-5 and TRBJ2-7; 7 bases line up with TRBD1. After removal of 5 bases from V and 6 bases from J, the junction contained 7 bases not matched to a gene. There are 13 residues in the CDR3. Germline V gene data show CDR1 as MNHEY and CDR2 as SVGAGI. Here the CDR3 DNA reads TGTGCCAGCAGTAGACAGGGAACCGCCGAGCAGTACTTC. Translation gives CASSRQGTAEQYF.

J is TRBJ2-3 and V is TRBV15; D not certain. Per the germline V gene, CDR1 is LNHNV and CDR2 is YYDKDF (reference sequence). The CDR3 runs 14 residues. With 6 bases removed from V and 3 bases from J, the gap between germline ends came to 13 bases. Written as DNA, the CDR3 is TGTGCCACCAGAGTCGAGAGTGGGACAGATACGCAGTATTTT. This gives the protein CATRVESGTDTQYF.

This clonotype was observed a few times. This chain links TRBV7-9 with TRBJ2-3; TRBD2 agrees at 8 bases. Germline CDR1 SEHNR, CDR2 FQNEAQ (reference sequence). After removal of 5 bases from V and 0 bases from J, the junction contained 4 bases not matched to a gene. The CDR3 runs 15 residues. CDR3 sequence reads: CASSRTSTSTDTQYF. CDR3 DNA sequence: TGTGCCAGCAGCCGGACTAGCACTAGCACAGATACGCAGTATTTT.

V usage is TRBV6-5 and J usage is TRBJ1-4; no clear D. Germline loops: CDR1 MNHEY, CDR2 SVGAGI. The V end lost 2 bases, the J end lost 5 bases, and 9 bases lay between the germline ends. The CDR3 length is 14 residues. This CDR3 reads CASSYGQVNEKLFF. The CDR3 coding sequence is TGTGCCAGCAGTTACGGCCAGGTCAATGAAAAACTGTTTTTT.

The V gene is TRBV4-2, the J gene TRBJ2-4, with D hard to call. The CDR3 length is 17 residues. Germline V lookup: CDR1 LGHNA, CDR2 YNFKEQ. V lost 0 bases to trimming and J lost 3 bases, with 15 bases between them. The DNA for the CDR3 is TGTGCCAGCAGCCAAGATAGGGTGGGGTTTGGCAAAAACATTCAGTACTTC. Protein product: CASSQDRVGFGKNIQYF.

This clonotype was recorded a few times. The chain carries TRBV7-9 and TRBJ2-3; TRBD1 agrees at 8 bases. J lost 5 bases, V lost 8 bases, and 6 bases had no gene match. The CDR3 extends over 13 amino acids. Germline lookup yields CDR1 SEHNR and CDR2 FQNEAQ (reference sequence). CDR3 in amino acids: CASRGQGGDTQYF. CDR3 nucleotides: TGTGCCAGCCGAGGACAGGGAGGAGATACGCAGTATTTT.

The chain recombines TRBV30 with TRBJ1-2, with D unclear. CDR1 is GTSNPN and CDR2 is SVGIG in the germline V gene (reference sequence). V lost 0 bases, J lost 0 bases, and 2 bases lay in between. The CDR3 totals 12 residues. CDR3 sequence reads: CAWSVSNYGYTF. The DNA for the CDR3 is TGTGCCTGGAGTGTGTCTAACTATGGCTACACCTTC.

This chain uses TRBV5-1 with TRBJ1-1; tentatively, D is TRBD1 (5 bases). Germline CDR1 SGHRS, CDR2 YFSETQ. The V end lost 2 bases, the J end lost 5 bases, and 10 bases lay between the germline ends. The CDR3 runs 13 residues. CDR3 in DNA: TGCGCCAGCAGCTTTGGGGGGTGGACTGAAGCTTTCTTT. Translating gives CASSFGGWTEAFF.

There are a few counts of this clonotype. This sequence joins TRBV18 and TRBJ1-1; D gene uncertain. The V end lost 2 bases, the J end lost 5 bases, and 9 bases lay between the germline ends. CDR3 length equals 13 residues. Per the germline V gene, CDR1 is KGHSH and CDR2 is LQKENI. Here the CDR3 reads CASSPIQETEAFF. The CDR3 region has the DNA TGTGCCAGCTCACCAATCCAGGAAACTGAAGCTTTCTTT. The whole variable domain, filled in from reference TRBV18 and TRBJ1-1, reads NAGVMQNPRHLVRRRGQEARLRCSPMKGHSHVYWYRQLPEEGLKFMVYLQKENIIDESGMPKERFSAEFPKEGPSILRIQQVVRGDSAAYFCASSPIQETEAFFGQGTRLTVV.

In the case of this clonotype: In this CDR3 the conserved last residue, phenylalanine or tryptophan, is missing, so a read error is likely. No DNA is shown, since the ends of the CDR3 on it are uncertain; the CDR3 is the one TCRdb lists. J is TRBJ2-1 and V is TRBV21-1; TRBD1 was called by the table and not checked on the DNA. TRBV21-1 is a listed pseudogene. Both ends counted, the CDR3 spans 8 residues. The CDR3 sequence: CASSPLPR.

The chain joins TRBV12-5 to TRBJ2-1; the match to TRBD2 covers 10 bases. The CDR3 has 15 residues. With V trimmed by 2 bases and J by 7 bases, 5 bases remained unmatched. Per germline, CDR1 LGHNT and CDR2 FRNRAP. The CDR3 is CASGLSGGAHNEQFF. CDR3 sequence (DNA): TGTGCTAGTGGTTTGAGCGGGGGGGCCCATAATGAGCAGTTCTTC.

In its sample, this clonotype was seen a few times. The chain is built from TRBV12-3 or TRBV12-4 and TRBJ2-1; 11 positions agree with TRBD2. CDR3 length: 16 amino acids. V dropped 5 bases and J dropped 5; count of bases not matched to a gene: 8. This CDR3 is CASSDRLAGGNNEQFF. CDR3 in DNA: TGTGCCAGCAGTGATCGTCTAGCGGGAGGTAACAATGAGCAGTTCTTC.

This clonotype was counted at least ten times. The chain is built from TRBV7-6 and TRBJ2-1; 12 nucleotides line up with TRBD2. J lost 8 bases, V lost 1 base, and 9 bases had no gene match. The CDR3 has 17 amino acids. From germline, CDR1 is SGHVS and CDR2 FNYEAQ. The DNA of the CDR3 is TGTGCCAGCAGCTTAGTGCCTAGCGGGGGGGCTAGCTATGAGCAGTTCTTC. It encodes CASSLVPSGGASYEQFF.

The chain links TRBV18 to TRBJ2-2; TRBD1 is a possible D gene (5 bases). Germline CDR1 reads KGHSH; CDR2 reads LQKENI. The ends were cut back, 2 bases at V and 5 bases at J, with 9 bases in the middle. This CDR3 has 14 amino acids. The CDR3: CASSPTGLTGELFF. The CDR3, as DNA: TGTGCCAGCTCACCAACAGGCCTAACCGGGGAGCTGTTTTTT. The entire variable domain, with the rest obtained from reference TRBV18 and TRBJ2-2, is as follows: NAGVMQNPRHLVRRRGQEARLRCSPMKGHSHVYWYRQLPEEGLKFMVYLQKENIIDESGMPKERFSAEFPKEGPSILRIQQVVRGDSAAYFCASSPTGLTGELFFGEGSRLTVL.

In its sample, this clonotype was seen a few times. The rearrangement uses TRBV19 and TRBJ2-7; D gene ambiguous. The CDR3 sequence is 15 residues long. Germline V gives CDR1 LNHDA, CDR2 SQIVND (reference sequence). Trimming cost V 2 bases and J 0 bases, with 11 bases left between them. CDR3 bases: TGTGCCAGTAGTATAAACCCAGTGCCCTCCTACGAGCAGTACTTC. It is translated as CASSINPVPSYEQYF.

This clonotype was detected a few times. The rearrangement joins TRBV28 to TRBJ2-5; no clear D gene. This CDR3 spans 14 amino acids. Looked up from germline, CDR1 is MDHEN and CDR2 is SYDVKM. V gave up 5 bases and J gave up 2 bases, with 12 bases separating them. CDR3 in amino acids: CASSPRLGQETQYF. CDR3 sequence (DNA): TGTGCCAGCAGTCCTAGGTTGGGACAAGAGACCCAGTACTTC. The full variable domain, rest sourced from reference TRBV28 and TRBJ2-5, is DVKVTQSSRYLVKRTGEKVFLECVQDMDHENMFWYRQDPGLGLRLIYFSYDVKMKEKGDIPEGYSVSREKKERFSLILESASTNQTSMYLCASSPRLGQETQYFGPGTRLLVL.

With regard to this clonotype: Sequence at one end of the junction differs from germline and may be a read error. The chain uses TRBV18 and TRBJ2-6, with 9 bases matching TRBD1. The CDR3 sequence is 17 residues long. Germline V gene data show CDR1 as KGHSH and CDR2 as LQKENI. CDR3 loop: CVSSRGQGGSGANVLTF. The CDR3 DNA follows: TGTGTCAGCTCACGGGGACAGGGAGGCTCTGGGGCCAACGTCCTGACTTTC.

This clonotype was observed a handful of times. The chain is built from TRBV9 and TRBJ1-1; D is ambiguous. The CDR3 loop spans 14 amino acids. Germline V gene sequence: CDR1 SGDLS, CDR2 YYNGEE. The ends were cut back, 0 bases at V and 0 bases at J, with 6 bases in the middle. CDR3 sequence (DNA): TGTGCCAGCAGCGTAGATGCAGTGAACACTGAAGCTTTCTTT. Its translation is CASSVDAVNTEAFF.

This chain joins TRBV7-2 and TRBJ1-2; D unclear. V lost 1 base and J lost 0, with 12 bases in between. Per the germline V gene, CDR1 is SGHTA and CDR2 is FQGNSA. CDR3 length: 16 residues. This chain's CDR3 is CASSLGGGRANYGYTF. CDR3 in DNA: TGTGCCAGCAGCTTAGGGGGTGGCAGAGCTAACTATGGCTACACCTTC. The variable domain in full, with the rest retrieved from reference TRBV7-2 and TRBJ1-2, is GAGVSQSPSNKVTEKGKDVELRCDPISGHTALYWYRQSLGQGLEFLIYFQGNSAPDKSGLPSDRFSAERTGGSVSTLTIQRTQQEDSAVYLCASSLGGGRANYGYTFGSGTRLTVV.

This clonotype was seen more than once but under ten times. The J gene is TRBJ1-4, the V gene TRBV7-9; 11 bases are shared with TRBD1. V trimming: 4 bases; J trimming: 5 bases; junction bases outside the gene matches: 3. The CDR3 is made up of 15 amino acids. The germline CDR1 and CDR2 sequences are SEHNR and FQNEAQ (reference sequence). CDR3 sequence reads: CASSYGTGGNEKLFF. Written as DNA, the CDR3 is TGTGCCAGCAGCTACGGGACAGGGGGGAATGAAAAACTGTTTTTT.

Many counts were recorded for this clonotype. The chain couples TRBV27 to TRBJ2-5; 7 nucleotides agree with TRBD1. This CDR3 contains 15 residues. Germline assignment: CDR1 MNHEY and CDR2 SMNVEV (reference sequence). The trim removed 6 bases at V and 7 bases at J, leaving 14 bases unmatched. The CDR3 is CASSQQGREGRTQYF. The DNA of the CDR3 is TGTGCCAGCAGCCAACAGGGGAGAGAAGGGCGGACCCAGTACTTC.

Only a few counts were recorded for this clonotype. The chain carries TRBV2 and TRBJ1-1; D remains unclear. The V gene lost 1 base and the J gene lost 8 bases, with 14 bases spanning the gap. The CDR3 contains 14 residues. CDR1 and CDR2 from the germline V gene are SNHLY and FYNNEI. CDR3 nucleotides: TGTGCCAGCAGTGAAGTGGTTTTAGGGCACGAAGCTTTCTTT. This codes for CASSEVVLGHEAFF. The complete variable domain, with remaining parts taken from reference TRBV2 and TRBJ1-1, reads EPEVTQTPSHQVTQMGQEVILRCVPISNHLYFYWYRQILGQKVEFLVSFYNNEISEKSEIFDDQFSVERPDGSNFTLKIRSTKLEDSAMYFCASSEVVLGHEAFFGQGTRLTVV.

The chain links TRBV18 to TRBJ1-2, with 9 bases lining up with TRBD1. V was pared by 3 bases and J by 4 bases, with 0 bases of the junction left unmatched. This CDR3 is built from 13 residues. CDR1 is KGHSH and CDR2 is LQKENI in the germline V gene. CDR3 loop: CASSPGQGYGYTF. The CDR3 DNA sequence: TGTGCCAGCTCACCGGGACAGGGCTATGGCTACACCTTC.

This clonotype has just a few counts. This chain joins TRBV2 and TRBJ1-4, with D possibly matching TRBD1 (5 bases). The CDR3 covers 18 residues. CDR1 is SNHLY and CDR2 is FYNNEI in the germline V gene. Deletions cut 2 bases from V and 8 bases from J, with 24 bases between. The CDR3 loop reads CASSERMKGRGVGEKLFF. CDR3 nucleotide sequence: TGTGCCAGCAGTGAACGGATGAAGGGTAGGGGTGTTGGGGAAAAACTGTTTTTT.